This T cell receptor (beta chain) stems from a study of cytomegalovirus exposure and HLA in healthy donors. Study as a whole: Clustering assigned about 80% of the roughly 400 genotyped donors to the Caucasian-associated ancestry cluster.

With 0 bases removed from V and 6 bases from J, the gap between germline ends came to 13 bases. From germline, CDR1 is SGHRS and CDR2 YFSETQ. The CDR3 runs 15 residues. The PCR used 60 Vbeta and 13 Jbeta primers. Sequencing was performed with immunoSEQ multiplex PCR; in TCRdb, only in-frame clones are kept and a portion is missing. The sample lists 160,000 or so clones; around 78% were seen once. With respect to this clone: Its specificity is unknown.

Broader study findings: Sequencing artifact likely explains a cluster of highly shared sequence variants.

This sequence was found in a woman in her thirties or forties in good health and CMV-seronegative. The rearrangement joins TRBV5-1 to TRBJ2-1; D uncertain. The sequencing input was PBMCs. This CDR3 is CASSLDSIQLNEQFF. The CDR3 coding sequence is TGCGCCAGCAGCTTGGACTCTATACAGCTCAATGAGCAGTTCTTC.